The 26 T cell receptor beta chains listed next were all sequenced from one sample in a study of cytomegalovirus exposure and HLA in healthy donors. PCR primers comprised 60 Vbeta and 13 Jbeta primers. Profiled with immunoSEQ multiplex PCR; TCRdb holds only in-frame clones, not every one. This sample yields 100,000 or so clones, of which around 74% are seen a single time; roughly 9.1% belongs to the top ten. The sequenced sample consisted of PBMCs. These receptors all stem from a man aged 25-45 years in good health and CMV-seropositive.

V and J are TRBV2 and TRBJ1-2; 7 nucleotides line up with TRBD1. Germline lookup yields CDR1 SNHLY and CDR2 FYNNEI. The V and J ends lost 2 bases and 8 bases, in that order; junction bases with no gene match: 11. The CDR3 extends over 15 amino acids. For the CDR3, the DNA is TGTGCCAGCAGTGAAATCCGAACAGGGGCAGACGGCTACACCTTC. It is translated as CASSEIRTGADGYTF.

Here the CDR3 DNA reads TGCGCCAGCAGCCAAGATTGGGGACAGGGGGCCTACGAGCAGTACTTC. This translates into CASSQDWGQGAYEQYF. The chain joins TRBV4-3 to TRBJ2-7; 11 bases are shared with TRBD1. Germline V CDR1 and CDR2: LGHNA, YSLEER. V lost 0 bases, J lost 2 bases, and 3 bases stayed unmatched. CDR3 length: 16 amino acids.

This chain joins TRBV19 and TRBJ1-3; D is undetermined. The CDR3 has 16 residues. From germline, CDR1 is LNHDA and CDR2 SQIVND (reference sequence). V lost 4 bases and J 0 bases, leaving 13 bases between the germline ends. The CDR3 region has the DNA TGTGCCAGTAGTAAACGTGTCACAAGCTCTGGAAACACCATATATTTT. Its translation: CASSKRVTSSGNTIYF.

The chain recombines TRBV28 with TRBJ1-2; a weak D match, TRBD1 (5 bases). CDR1 and CDR2 (germline): MDHEN, SYDVKM. This CDR3 comprises 19 residues. V gave up 3 bases and J gave up 7 bases, with 30 bases separating them. CDR3 protein: CASSFGVRATAPWVPGYTF. In DNA form, the CDR3 reads TGTGCCAGCAGTTTTGGGGTCAGGGCCACCGCTCCTTGGGTCCCTGGCTACACCTTC.

The chain combines TRBV4-2 with TRBJ2-7; 9 nucleotides line up with TRBD1. Germline CDR1 reads LGHNA; CDR2 reads YNFKEQ. This CDR3 comprises 15 residues. The junction had 1 base not matched to a gene; V was cut back by 0 bases and J by 1 base. The CDR3 region is CASSQDGTGSYEQYF. The CDR3 coding sequence is TGTGCCAGCAGCCAAGATGGGACAGGGTCCTACGAGCAGTACTTC.

This chain joins TRBV27 and TRBJ1-2; a weak D match, TRBD1 (5 bases). The CDR3 extends over 15 amino acids. V lost 5 bases and J 1 base, leaving 14 bases between the germline ends. CDR1 MNHEY and CDR2 SMNVEV come from the germline V gene (reference sequence). This CDR3 reads CASSTKGILNYGYTF. Here the CDR3 DNA reads TGTGCCAGCAGTACCAAGGGGATACTTAACTATGGCTACACCTTC.

The rearrangement uses TRBV7-9 and TRBJ1-1, with a tentative D call TRBD1 (5 bases). The V gene lost 7 bases and the J gene lost 1 base, with 19 bases spanning the gap. This CDR3 region has 16 residues. The germline CDR1 and CDR2 sequences are SEHNR and FQNEAQ (reference sequence). CDR3 region: CASITGDSTENTEAFF. The DNA for the CDR3 is TGTGCCAGCATCACGGGGGACTCCACCGAGAACACTGAAGCTTTCTTT.

The V gene is TRBV19, the J gene TRBJ1-1, with D perhaps matching TRBD1 (6 bases). CDR1 is LNHDA, CDR2 SQIVND, per germline (reference sequence). The V gene lost 5 bases and the J gene lost 5 bases, with 18 bases spanning the gap. This CDR3 has 15 amino acids. Here the CDR3 reads CASSPYRTGRTEAFF. Written as DNA, the CDR3 is TGTGCCAGTAGTCCATATAGAACAGGGAGAACTGAAGCTTTCTTT.

The genes are TRBV7-2 and TRBJ1-2; 7 nucleotides line up with TRBD1. The junction had 13 bases not matched to a gene; V was cut back by 5 bases and J by 4 bases. Germline lookup yields CDR1 SGHTA and CDR2 FQGNSA. CDR3 length equals 16 residues. The DNA for the CDR3 is TGTGCCAGCAGCGATTACCTCGGGACAGAAGTCTATGGCTACACCTTC. It translates to CASSDYLGTEVYGYTF. Combining the CDR3 with reference TRBV7-2 and TRBJ1-2 gives the whole variable domain GAGVSQSPSNKVTEKGKDVELRCDPISGHTALYWYRQSLGQGLEFLIYFQGNSAPDKSGLPSDRFSAERTGGSVSTLTIQRTQQEDSAVYLCASSDYLGTEVYGYTFGSGTRLTVV.

This chain links TRBV27 with TRBJ1-2; D is possibly TRBD1 (6 bases). The CDR3 totals 13 residues. The ends were cut back, 2 bases at V and 4 bases at J, with 8 bases in the middle. CDR1 is MNHEY and CDR2 is SMNVEV in the germline V gene (reference sequence). The CDR3 here is CASSLGTTYGYTF. CDR3 nucleotide sequence: TGTGCCAGCAGTTTAGGGACAACCTATGGCTACACCTTC.

The chain joins TRBV13 to TRBJ2-1; TRBD1 matches 8 bases. The CDR3 has 14 residues. V was clipped by 2 bases and J by 9 bases; unmatched bases: 6. Germline V gives CDR1 PRHDT, CDR2 FYEKMQ (reference sequence). CDR3 bases: TGTGCCAGCAGCTTAACGCAGGGGGCCGTTGAGCAGTTCTTC. Translating it yields CASSLTQGAVEQFF.

V usage is TRBV19 and J usage is TRBJ1-3; D might be TRBD1 (5 bases). This CDR3 region has 15 residues. V was clipped by 10 bases and J by 0 bases, with 16 bases between them. CDR1 is LNHDA, CDR2 SQIVND, per germline (reference sequence). This chain's CDR3 is CATAKATASGNTIYF. The CDR3 bases are TGTGCCACAGCAAAGGCGACAGCCTCTGGAAACACCATATATTTT. Supplemented by reference TRBV19 and TRBJ1-3, the full variable domain reads DGGITQSPKYLFRKEGQNVTLSCEQNLNHDAMYWYRQDPGQGLRLIYYSQIVNDFQKGDIAEGYSVSREKKESFPLTVTSAQKNPTAFYLCATAKATASGNTIYFGEGSWLTVV.

V and J are TRBV29-1 and TRBJ2-5; the match to TRBD1 covers 11 bases. After removal of 0 bases from V and 0 bases from J, the junction contained 12 bases not matched to a gene. Germline CDR1 is SQVTM and CDR2 is ANQGSEA. The CDR3 is made up of 19 amino acids. The CDR3 here is CSVEDPGQGGLPDQETQYF. CDR3 coding DNA: TGCAGCGTTGAAGACCCGGGACAGGGGGGACTGCCAGACCAAGAGACCCAGTACTTC.

This sequence joins TRBV7-9 and TRBJ1-5, with TRBD1 as a possible D gene (5 bases). There are 15 residues in the CDR3. Germline-derived CDR1 and CDR2 are SEHNR and FQNEAQ (reference sequence). The V gene lost 1 base and the J gene lost 11 bases, with 18 bases spanning the gap. The CDR3 sequence: CASSLDGQQGLTQHF. In DNA form, the CDR3 reads TGTGCCAGCAGCTTAGATGGCCAGCAGGGCTTAACCCAGCATTTT. The variable domain in full, completed from reference TRBV7-9 and TRBJ1-5, reads DTGVSQNPRHKITKRGQNVTFRCDPISEHNRLYWYRQTLGQGPEFLTYFQNEAQLEKSRLLSDRFSAERPKGSFSTLEIQRTEQGDSAMYLCASSLDGQQGLTQHFGDGTRLSIL.

This clone was detected only once. Additional DNA sequences in this sample encode the identical CDR3. This chain links TRBV7-6 with TRBJ2-1; D might be TRBD2 (6 bases). V lost 1 base, J lost 14 bases, and 15 bases lay in between. Germline loops: CDR1 SGHVS, CDR2 FNYEAQ. This CDR3 has 13 amino acids. The CDR3 reads CASSLGSPGVEFF. DNA of the CDR3: TGTGCCAGCAGCTTAGGTTCCCCGGGGGTTGAGTTCTTC.

The gene calls are TRBV28 and TRBJ2-7, with TRBD2 as a possible D gene (6 bases). The CDR3 sequence is 15 residues long. V was pared by 4 bases and J by 2 bases, with 15 bases between. Per the germline V gene, CDR1 is MDHEN and CDR2 is SYDVKM. DNA for the CDR3: TGTGCCAGCAGTTCCTACTCGGGACTCACCTACGAGCAGTACTTC. Translated, it gives CASSSYSGLTYEQYF.

The chain combines TRBV29-1 with TRBJ2-2; 10 positions match TRBD2. The germline CDR1 and CDR2 sequences are SQVTM and ANQGSEA. The length of the CDR3 is 14 residues. J was trimmed by 3 bases and V by 5 bases; bases with no gene match: 3. In nucleotides, the CDR3 is TGCAGCGTTCGGCTAGCGGGAGACACCGGGGAGCTGTTTTTT. Protein: CSVRLAGDTGELFF.

A word on this clone: In this CDR3 the conserved last residue, phenylalanine or tryptophan, is missing, so a read error is likely. The chain recombines TRBV7-9 with TRBJ1-2, with 9 bases that match TRBD1. This CDR3 spans 15 amino acids. Germline lookup yields CDR1 SEHNR and CDR2 FQNEAQ (reference sequence). V trimming: 5 bases; J trimming: 6 bases; junction bases outside the gene matches: 10. CDR3 sequence: CASSPYRGQRDGYTL. CDR3 DNA: TGTGCCAGCAGCCCATACAGGGGGCAAAGAGATGGCTACACCCTC.

This chain uses TRBV6-5 with TRBJ2-1; D not resolved. The V gene lost 0 bases and the J gene lost 0 bases, with 9 bases spanning the gap. The length of the CDR3 is 16 residues. Germline V lookup: CDR1 MNHEY, CDR2 SVGAGI. CDR3: CASSYSLTNSYNEQFF. CDR3 nucleotides: TGTGCCAGCAGTTACTCCCTTACAAACTCCTACAATGAGCAGTTCTTC.

The count of this clone is one. This rearrangement joins TRBV13 to TRBJ2-5; 11 bases line up with TRBD2. In germline, CDR1 is PRHDT, CDR2 FYEKMQ (reference sequence). V lost 5 bases, J lost 5 bases, and 13 bases stayed unmatched. The length of the CDR3 is 17 residues. CDR3 coding DNA: TGTGCCAGCAGCCCCAGAGGATATAGCGGGGGGGCGGAGACCCAGTACTTC. Translating gives CASSPRGYSGGAETQYF. Full variable domain (outside the CDR3, taken from reference TRBV13 and TRBJ2-5): AAGVIQSPRHLIKEKRETATLKCYPIPRHDTVYWYQQGPGQDPQFLISFYEKMQSDKGSIPDRFSAQQFSDYHSELNMSSLELGDSALYFCASSPRGYSGGAETQYFGPGTRLLVL.

A single count supports this clone. J is TRBJ2-3 and V is TRBV19, with D tentatively TRBD2 (6 bases). CDR1 and CDR2 (germline): LNHDA, SQIVND (reference sequence). CDR3 length equals 12 residues. V shed 6 bases and J shed 4 bases, with 8 bases lying between them. CDR3 sequence: CASSGGSDTQYF. Written as DNA, the CDR3 is TGTGCCAGTAGCGGGGGATCAGATACGCAGTATTTT.

V and J are TRBV28 and TRBJ1-1; 9 bases line up with TRBD1. V lost 6 bases and J lost 4; bases outside the gene matches: 6. This CDR3 is 14 amino acids long. Looked up from germline, CDR1 is MDHEN and CDR2 is SYDVKM. CDR3 bases: TGTGCCAGCAGCTACAGGGGGCTTCGCACTGAAGCTTTCTTT. Translation: CASSYRGLRTEAFF.

CDR3 DNA: TGTGCCAGCAGCTTAGGGACACAACTGGGCGGGGAGCTGTTTTTT. Amino acids: CASSLGTQLGGELFF. This sequence joins TRBV7-6 and TRBJ2-2; tentative D call: TRBD1 (5 bases). Germline loops: CDR1 SGHVS, CDR2 FNYEAQ. Trimming stripped 1 base from V and 7 bases from J, with 13 bases between. The CDR3 sequence is 15 residues long.

The J gene is TRBJ1-2, the V gene TRBV14; D remains ambiguous. CDR3 length: 17 amino acids. Germline V gene sequence: CDR1 SGHDN, CDR2 FVKESK. Trimming stripped 4 bases from V and 0 bases from J, with 18 bases between. The CDR3 DNA is TGTGCCAGCAGCCCCCCGCCGGGAGGGTCAGCTAACTATGGCTACACCTTC. It codes for CASSPPPGGSANYGYTF.

The chain employs TRBV28 and TRBJ2-7; no firm D call. CDR3 length equals 15 residues. Germline assignment: CDR1 MDHEN and CDR2 SYDVKM. Deletions cut 7 bases from V and 2 bases from J, with 18 bases between. The CDR3 reads CASTPPGRPPYEQYF. The CDR3 coding sequence is TGTGCCAGCACACCCCCAGGAAGGCCCCCCTACGAGCAGTACTTC.

V and J are TRBV5-1 and TRBJ2-7, with 9 nucleotides matching TRBD2. CDR3 length: 15 amino acids. Unmatched junction bases numbered 4, after V lost 0 bases and J lost 3 bases. Germline CDR1 and CDR2: SGHRS and YFSETQ. Here the CDR3 reads CASSLGLAGNYEQYF. CDR3 coding DNA: TGCGCCAGCAGCTTGGGGCTAGCGGGGAACTACGAGCAGTACTTC.